This TCR beta chain was sequenced for a study of T cells in Graves' hyperthyroidism and ophthalmopathy. RNA transcripts yielded amplified TCR beta CDR3 regions. First-round RT-PCR with HTBI primers amplified the TCR CDR3 region. MiXCR was run by TCRdb on the multiplex PCR reads, yielding one entry per CDR3 protein. The data show roughly 630,000 distinct CDR3 sequences, 15% to 19% seen once. Findings and caveats of the study: Ophthalmopathy, which appeared later, was predicted by the model a median roughly 6.4 months before onset. Using 13 V-J features, a model discriminated ophthalmopathy from stable hyperthyroidism. Researchers found most expanded thyroid clonotypes above 0.001 in blood as well.

This clonotype was counted a few times. Its specificity is unknown. No ophthalmopathy progression within 18 months constituted stable Graves' hyperthyroidism. The length of the CDR3 is 18 residues. With 1 base clipped from V and 7 bases from J, the junction kept 17 bases outside the gene matches. Germline values: CDR1 SEHNR, CDR2 FQNEAQ (reference sequence). The genes are TRBV7-9 and TRBJ1-1, with 8 bases identical to TRBD1. The receptor was isolated from a woman in her 30s with Graves' hyperthyroidism. The sample taken for sequencing was blood. The CDR3 nucleotides read TGTGCCAGCAGCTTAGGAGAGGACAGGGCCCCGGAGGATAGTGAAGCTTTCTTT. It is translated as CASSLGEDRAPEDSEAFF.